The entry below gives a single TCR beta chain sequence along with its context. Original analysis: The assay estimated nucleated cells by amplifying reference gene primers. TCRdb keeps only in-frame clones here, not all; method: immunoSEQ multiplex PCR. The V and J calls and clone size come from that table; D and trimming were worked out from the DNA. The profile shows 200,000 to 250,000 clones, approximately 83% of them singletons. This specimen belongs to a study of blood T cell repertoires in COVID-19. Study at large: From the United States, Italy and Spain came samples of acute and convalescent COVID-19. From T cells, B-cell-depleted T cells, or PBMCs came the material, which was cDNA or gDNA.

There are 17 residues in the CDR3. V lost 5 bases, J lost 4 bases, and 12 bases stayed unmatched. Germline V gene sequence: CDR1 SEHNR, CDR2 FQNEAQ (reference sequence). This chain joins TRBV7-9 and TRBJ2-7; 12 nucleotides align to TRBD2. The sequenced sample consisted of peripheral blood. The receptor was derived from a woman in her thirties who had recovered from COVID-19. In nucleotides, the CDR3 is TGTGCCAGCAGCCCCCCGACGGCTAGCGGGGGGGCATACGAGCAGTACTTC. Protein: CASSPPTASGGAYEQYF.